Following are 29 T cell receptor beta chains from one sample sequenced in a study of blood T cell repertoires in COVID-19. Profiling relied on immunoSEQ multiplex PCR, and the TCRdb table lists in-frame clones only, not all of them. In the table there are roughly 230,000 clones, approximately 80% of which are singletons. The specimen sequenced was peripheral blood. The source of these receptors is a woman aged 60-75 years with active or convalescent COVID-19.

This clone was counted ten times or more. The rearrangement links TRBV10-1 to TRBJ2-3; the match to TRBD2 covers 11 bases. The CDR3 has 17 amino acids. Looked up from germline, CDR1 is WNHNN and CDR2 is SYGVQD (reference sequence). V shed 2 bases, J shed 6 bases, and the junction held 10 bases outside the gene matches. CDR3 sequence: CASSELGTSGPHDTQYF. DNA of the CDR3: TGCGCCAGCAGTGAGCTAGGGACTAGCGGACCTCACGATACGCAGTATTTT.

CDR3 loop: CASSYLDRVGQPQHF. The CDR3 region has the DNA TGTGCCAGCAGTTACTTAGACAGGGTAGGTCAGCCCCAGCATTTT. The chain employs TRBV6-5 and TRBJ1-5; 7 bases are shared with TRBD1. CDR1 is MNHEY and CDR2 is SVGAGI in the germline V gene. The CDR3 runs to 15 residues. J was trimmed by 6 bases and V by 1 base; bases with no gene match: 6.

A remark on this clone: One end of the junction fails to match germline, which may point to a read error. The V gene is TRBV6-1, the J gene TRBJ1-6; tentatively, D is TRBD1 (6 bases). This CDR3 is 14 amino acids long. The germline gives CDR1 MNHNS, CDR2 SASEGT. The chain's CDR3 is CASSQARGGSPLHF. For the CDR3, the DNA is TGTGCCAGCAGTCAAGCTAGGGGGGGTTCACCCCTCCACTTT.

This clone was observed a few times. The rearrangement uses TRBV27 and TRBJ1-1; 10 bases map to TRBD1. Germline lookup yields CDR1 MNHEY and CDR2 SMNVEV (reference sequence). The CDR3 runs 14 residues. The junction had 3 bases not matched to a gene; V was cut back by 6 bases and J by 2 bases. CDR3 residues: CASSDRGLNTEAFF. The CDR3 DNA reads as TGTGCCAGCAGCGACAGGGGGCTCAACACTGAAGCTTTCTTT.

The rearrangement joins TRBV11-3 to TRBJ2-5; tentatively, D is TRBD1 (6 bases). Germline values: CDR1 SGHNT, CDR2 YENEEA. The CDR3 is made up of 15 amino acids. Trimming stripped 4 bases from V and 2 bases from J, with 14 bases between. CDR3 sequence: CASSSIQGIQETQYF. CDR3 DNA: TGTGCCAGCAGCTCGATACAGGGTATACAAGAGACCCAGTACTTC. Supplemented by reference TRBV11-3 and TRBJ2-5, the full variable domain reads EAGVVQSPRYKIIEKKQPVAFWCNPISGHNTLYWYLQNLGQGPELLIRYENEEAVDDSQLPKDRFSAERLKGVDSTLKIQPAELGDSAVYLCASSSIQGIQETQYFGPGTRLLVL.

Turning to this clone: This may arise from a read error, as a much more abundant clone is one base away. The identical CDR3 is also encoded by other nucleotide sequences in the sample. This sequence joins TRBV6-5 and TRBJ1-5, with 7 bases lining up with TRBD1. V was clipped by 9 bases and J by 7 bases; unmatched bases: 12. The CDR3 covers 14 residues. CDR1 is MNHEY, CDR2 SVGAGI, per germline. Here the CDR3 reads CASGPQGGLQPQHF. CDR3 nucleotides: TGTGCCAGTGGGCCTCAGGGGGGCTTACAGCCCCAGCATTTT.

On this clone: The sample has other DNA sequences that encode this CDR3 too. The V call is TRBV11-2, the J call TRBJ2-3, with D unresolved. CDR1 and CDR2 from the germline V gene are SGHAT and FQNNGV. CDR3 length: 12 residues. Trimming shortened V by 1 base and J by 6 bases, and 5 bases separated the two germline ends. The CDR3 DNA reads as TGTGCCAGCAGCTTAGTAGCCGATACGCAGTATTTT. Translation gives CASSLVADTQYF.

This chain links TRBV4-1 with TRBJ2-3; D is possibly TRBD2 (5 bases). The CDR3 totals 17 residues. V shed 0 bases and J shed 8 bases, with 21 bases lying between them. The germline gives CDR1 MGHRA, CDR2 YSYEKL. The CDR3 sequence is CASSQEEVALKRGTQYF. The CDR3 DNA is TGCGCCAGCAGCCAAGAGGAGGTGGCTTTGAAACGGGGTACGCAGTATTTT.

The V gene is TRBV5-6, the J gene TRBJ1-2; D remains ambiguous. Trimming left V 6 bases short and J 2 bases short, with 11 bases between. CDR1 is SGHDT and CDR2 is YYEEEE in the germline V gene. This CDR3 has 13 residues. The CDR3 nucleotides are TGTGCCAGCAACCGCGACTGGAACTATGGCTACACCTTC. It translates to CASNRDWNYGYTF.

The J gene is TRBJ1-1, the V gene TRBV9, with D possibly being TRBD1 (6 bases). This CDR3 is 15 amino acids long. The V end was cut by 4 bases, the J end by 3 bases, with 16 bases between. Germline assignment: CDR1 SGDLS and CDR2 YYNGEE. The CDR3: CASSPRGGGDTEAFF. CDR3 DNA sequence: TGTGCCAGCAGCCCTCGAGGGGGGGGTGACACTGAAGCTTTCTTT.

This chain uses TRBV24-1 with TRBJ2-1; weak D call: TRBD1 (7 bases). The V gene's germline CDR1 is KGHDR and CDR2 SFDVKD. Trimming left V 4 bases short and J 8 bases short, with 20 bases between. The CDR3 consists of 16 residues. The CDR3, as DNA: TGTGCCACCAGTGACCCCAGACAGGGAGGAATATATGAGCAGTTCTTC. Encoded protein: CATSDPRQGGIYEQFF.

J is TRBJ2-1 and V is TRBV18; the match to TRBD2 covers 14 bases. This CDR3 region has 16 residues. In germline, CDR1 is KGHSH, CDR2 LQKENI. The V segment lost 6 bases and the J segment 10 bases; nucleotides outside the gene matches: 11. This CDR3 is CASSREGLAGVEEQFF. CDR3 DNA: TGTGCCAGCTCGCGAGAGGGACTAGCGGGAGTGGAGGAGCAGTTCTTC. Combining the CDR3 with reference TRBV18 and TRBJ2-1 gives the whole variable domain NAGVMQNPRHLVRRRGQEARLRCSPMKGHSHVYWYRQLPEEGLKFMVYLQKENIIDESGMPKERFSAEFPKEGPSILRIQQVVRGDSAAYFCASSREGLAGVEEQFFGPGTRLTVL.

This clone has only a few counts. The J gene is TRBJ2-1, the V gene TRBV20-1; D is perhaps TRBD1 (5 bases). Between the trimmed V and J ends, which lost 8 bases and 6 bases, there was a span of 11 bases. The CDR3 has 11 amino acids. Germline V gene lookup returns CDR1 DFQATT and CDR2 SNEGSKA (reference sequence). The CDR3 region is CSPLRVNEQFF. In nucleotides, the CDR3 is TGCAGTCCCCTCAGGGTCAATGAGCAGTTCTTC.

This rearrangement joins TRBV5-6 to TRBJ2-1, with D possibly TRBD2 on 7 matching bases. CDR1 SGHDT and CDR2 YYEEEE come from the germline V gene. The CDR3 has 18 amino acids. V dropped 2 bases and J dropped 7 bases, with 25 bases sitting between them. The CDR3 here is CASSFPPGLGGPGNEQFF. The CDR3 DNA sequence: TGTGCCAGCAGCTTTCCCCCCGGTCTCGGGGGGCCGGGGAATGAGCAGTTCTTC.

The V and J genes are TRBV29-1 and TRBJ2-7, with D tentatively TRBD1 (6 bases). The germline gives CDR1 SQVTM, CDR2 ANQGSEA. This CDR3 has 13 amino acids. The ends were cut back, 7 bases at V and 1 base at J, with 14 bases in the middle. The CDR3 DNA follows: TGCAGCGCGACAGGCGACCCTTCCTACGAGCAGTACTTC. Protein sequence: CSATGDPSYEQYF.

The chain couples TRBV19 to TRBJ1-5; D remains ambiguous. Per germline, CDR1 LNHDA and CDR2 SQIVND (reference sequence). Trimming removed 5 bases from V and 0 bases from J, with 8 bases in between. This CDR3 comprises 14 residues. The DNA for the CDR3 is TGTGCCAGTAGTGAGAGTCATAGCAATCAGCCCCAGCATTTT. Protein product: CASSESHSNQPQHF.

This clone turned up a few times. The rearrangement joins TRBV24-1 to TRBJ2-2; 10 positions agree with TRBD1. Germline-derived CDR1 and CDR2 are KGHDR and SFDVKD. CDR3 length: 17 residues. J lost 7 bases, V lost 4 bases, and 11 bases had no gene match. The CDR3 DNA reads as TGTGCCACCAGTGACCCCCGACAGGGGGCGAGGGACGGGGAGCTGTTTTTT. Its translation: CATSDPRQGARDGELFF.

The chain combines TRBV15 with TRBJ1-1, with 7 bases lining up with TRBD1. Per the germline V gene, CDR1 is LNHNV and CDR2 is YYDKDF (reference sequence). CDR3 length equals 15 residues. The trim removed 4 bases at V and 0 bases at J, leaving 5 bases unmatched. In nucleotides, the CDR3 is TGTGCCACCAGCAATTTGGACAGGATGAACACTGAAGCTTTCTTT. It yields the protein CATSNLDRMNTEAFF.

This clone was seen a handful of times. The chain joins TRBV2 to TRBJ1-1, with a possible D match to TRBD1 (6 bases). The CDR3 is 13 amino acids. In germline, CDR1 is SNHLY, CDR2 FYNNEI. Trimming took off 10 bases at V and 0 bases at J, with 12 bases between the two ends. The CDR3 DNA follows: TGTGCCACCGAGGACAGCATGAACACTGAAGCTTTCTTT. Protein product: CATEDSMNTEAFF.

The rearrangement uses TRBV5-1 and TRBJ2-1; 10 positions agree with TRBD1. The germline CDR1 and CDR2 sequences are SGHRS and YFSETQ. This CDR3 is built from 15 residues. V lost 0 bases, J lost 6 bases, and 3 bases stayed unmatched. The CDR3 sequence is CASSLGDRGPNEQFF. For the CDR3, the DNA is TGCGCCAGCAGCTTGGGGGACAGGGGTCCCAATGAGCAGTTCTTC.

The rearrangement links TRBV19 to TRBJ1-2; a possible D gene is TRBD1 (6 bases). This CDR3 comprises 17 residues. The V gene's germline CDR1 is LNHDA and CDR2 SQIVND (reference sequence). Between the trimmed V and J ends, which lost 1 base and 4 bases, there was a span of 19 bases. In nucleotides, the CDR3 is TGTGCCAGTAGTATAGGTGGGACACAAGGGGAGATCTATGGCTACACCTTC. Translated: CASSIGGTQGEIYGYTF.

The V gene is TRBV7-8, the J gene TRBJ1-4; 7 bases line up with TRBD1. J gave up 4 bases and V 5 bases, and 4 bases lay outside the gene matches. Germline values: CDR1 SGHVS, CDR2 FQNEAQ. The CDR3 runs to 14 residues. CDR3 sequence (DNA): TGTGCCAGCAGCCCGGGACAGTATAATGAAAAACTGTTTTTT. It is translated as CASSPGQYNEKLFF.

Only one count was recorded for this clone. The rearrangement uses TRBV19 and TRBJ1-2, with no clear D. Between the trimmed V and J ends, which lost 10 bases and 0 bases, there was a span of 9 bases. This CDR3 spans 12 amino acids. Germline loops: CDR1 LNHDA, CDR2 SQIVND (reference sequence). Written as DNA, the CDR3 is TGTGCCACCGACTCAACTAACTATGGCTACACCTTC. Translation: CATDSTNYGYTF.

In nucleotides, the CDR3 is TGCAGCGCTCTTGGACAGGGAGGCGGCTATGGCTACACCTTC. Translation gives CSALGQGGGYGYTF. V gene TRBV29-1 combines with J gene TRBJ1-2, with TRBD1 matching 8 bases. The CDR3 spans 14 residues. In germline, CDR1 is SQVTM, CDR2 ANQGSEA. Trimming removed 7 bases from V and 4 bases from J; junction bases left unmatched: 11.

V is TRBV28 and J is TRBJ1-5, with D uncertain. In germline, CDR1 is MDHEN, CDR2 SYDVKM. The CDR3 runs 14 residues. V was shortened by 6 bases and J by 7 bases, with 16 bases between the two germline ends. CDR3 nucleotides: TGTGCCAGCAGAACTCAGGCGGGAGGCCAGCCCCAGCATTTT. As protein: CASRTQAGGQPQHF.

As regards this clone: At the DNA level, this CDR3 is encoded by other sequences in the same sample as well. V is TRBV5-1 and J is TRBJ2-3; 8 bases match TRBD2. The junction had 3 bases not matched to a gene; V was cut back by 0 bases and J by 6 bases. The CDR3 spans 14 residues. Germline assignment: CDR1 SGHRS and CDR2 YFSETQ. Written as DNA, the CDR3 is TGCGCCAGCAGCTTGGGAACGGGAGGGGATACGCAGTATTTT. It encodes CASSLGTGGDTQYF.

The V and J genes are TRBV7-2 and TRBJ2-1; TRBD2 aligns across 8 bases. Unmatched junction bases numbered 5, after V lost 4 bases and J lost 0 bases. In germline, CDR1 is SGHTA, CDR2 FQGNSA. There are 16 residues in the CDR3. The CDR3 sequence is CASSSTSDSSYNEQFF. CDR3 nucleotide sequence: TGTGCCAGCAGCTCGACTAGCGACTCCTCCTACAATGAGCAGTTCTTC.

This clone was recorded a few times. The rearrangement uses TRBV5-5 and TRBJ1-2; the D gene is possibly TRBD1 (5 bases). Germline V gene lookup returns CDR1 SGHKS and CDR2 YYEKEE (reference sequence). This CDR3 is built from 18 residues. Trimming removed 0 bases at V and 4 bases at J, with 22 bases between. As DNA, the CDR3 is TGTGCCAGCAGCTTGGTGCAGGGATCCTTTTCTTCAAGCTATGGCTACACCTTC. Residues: CASSLVQGSFSSSYGYTF. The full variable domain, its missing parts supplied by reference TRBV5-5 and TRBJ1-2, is DAGVTQSPTHLIKTRGQQVTLRCSPISGHKSVSWYQQVLGQGPQFIFQYYEKEERGRGNFPDRFSARQFPNYSSELNVNALLLGDSALYLCASSLVQGSFSSSYGYTFGSGTRLTVV.

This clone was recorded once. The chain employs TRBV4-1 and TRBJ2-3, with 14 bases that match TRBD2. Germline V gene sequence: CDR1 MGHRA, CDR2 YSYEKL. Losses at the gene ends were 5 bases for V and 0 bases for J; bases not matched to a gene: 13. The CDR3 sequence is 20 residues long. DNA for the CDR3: TGCGCCAGCAGCTACAGTGGACTAGCGGGAGGACCCTCTAGCACAGATACGCAGTATTTT. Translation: CASSYSGLAGGPSSTDTQYF.